The 20 T cell receptor beta chains below come from one sample, sequenced in a study of Ad26.COV2.S vaccination and SARS-CoV-2 variants. Here immunoSEQ multiplex PCR was the method, and the copy in TCRdb shows in-frame clones only, minus some. This sample has about 350,000 clones; approximately 90% occur once, and the top ten carry 3.9%. The specimen was peripheral blood, collected after recovery from COVID-19. These receptors all stem from a human donor who had recovered from COVID-19.

V is TRBV5-1 and J is TRBJ2-3; D remains ambiguous. The germline V gene has CDR1 SGHRS and CDR2 YFSETQ. V gave up 0 bases and J gave up 0 bases, with 8 bases separating them. CDR3 length equals 15 residues. The CDR3 sequence is CASSLEFGSTDTQYF. CDR3 sequence (DNA): TGCGCCAGCAGCTTGGAATTCGGCAGCACAGATACGCAGTATTTT.

The CDR3 region is CASSLGRSPPHGEQYF. The DNA for the CDR3 is TGCGCCAGCAGCTTGGGACGGAGTCCCCCCCATGGCGAGCAGTACTTC. This chain joins TRBV5-1 and TRBJ2-7; D remains ambiguous. The CDR3 covers 16 residues. CDR1 SGHRS and CDR2 YFSETQ come from the germline V gene. V was shortened by 0 bases and J by 6 bases, with 19 bases between the two germline ends.

This chain links TRBV6-1 with TRBJ2-5; D remains ambiguous. The length of the CDR3 is 17 residues. From germline, CDR1 is MNHNS and CDR2 SASEGT. Deletions cut 1 base from V and 3 bases from J, with 18 bases between. In DNA form, the CDR3 reads TGTGCCAGCAGTGAAGTGGGTCATAGGAGATCGGAAGAGACCCAGTACTTC. It translates to CASSEVGHRRSEETQYF.

The V call is TRBV5-1, the J call TRBJ1-2; tentative D call: TRBD1 (5 bases). Germline V CDR1 and CDR2: SGHRS, YFSETQ. Trimming shortened V by 4 bases and J by 3 bases, and 7 bases separated the two germline ends. The CDR3 is 12 amino acids. The CDR3 spells CASSGTDYGYTF. Here the CDR3 DNA reads TGCGCCAGCAGCGGGACGGACTATGGCTACACCTTC.

The gene calls are TRBV5-6 and TRBJ1-1; D remains unclear. The CDR3 length is 13 residues. Germline V gene data show CDR1 as SGHDT and CDR2 as YYEEEE. The V end lost 4 bases, the J end lost 1 base, and 8 bases lay between the germline ends. The CDR3 spells CASSETPNTEAFF. CDR3 bases: TGTGCCAGCAGCGAGACACCGAACACTGAAGCTTTCTTT. The complete variable domain, with remaining parts taken from reference TRBV5-6 and TRBJ1-1, reads DAGVTQSPTHLIKTRGQQVTLRCSPKSGHDTVSWYQQALGQGPQFIFQYYEEEERQRGNFPDRFSGHQFPNYSSELNVNALLLGDSALYLCASSETPNTEAFFGQGTRLTVV.

The chain carries TRBV7-8 and TRBJ1-2; tentative D call: TRBD1 (5 bases). V was trimmed by 1 base and J by 4 bases, leaving 19 bases between them. Germline CDR1 and CDR2: SGHVS and FQNEAQ. This CDR3 region has 17 residues. CDR3 nucleotides: TGTGCCAGCAGCTTAGATCCCCCCGGGGGTTTCGGCTATGGCTACACCTTC. Translating it yields CASSLDPPGGFGYGYTF. The whole variable domain, filled in from reference TRBV7-8 and TRBJ1-2, reads GAGVSQSPRYKVAKRGQDVALRCDPISGHVSLFWYQQALGQGPEFLTYFQNEAQLDKSGLPSDRFFAERPEGSVSTLKIQRTQQEDSAVYLCASSLDPPGGFGYGYTFGSGTRLTVV.

This rearrangement joins TRBV29-1 to TRBJ1-1; 7 bases line up with TRBD1. Germline CDR1 SQVTM, CDR2 ANQGSEA. V lost 2 bases to trimming and J lost 0 bases; unmatched junction nucleotides: 9. This CDR3 has 16 amino acids. As DNA, the CDR3 is TGCAGCGTTGAACGACAGGGCGGAGGGATGAACACTGAAGCTTTCTTT. The encoded protein is CSVERQGGGMNTEAFF. Using reference TRBV29-1 and TRBJ1-1 for the parts outside the CDR3, the full variable domain is SAVISQKPSRDICQRGTSLTIQCQVDSQVTMMFWYRQQPGQSLTLIATANQGSEATYESGFVIDKFPISRPNLTFSTLTVSNMSPEDSSIYLCSVERQGGGMNTEAFFGQGTRLTVV.

This clone was seen a single time. V gene TRBV9 combines with J gene TRBJ2-2; D might be TRBD2 (5 bases). Germline lookup yields CDR1 SGDLS and CDR2 YYNGEE. V lost 0 bases and J lost 5, with 14 bases in between. The CDR3 is made up of 16 amino acids. The CDR3, as DNA: TGTGCCAGCAGCGTAGGTTTAGAGACTAAAACCGGGGAGCTGTTTTTT. Its translation is CASSVGLETKTGELFF.

CDR3 coding DNA: TGTGCCAGCAGCCAAGATAACACGGATGGCTACACCTTC. Its translation: CASSQDNTDGYTF. This rearrangement joins TRBV14 to TRBJ1-2; no clear D. Germline V lookup: CDR1 SGHDN, CDR2 FVKESK. This CDR3 spans 13 amino acids. Trimming shortened V by 0 bases and J by 6 bases, and 8 bases separated the two germline ends.

This chain uses TRBV25-1 with TRBJ2-7; TRBD1 matches 8 bases. Germline values: CDR1 MGHDK, CDR2 SYGVNS. V lost 5 bases and J lost 2; bases outside the gene matches: 11. CDR3 size: 16 residues. The CDR3 is CASSLLSGTGPYEQYF. In DNA, the CDR3 is TGTGCCAGCAGTCTCCTCTCCGGGACAGGCCCCTACGAGCAGTACTTC.

The chain combines TRBV7-3 with TRBJ2-3, with TRBD2 identical over 10 bases. With V trimmed by 4 bases and J by 2 bases, 6 bases remained unmatched. The CDR3 has 16 residues. Germline V gene data show CDR1 as SGHTA and CDR2 as FQGTGA. DNA of the CDR3: TGTGCCAGCAGCTCCCTAGCGGGGGTTGCCACAGATACGCAGTATTTT. Its translation is CASSSLAGVATDTQYF.

This chain uses TRBV3-1 (or the pseudogene TRBV3-2) with TRBJ2-7; no reliable D call. The CDR3 has 12 residues. The V gene lost 1 base and the J gene lost 3 bases, with 4 bases spanning the gap. Germline V CDR1 and CDR2: LGHDT, YNNKEL (reference sequence). CDR3 nucleotide sequence: TGTGCCAGCAGCCAAGGGGACTACGAGCAGTACTTC. Its translation: CASSQGDYEQYF.

This clone was observed a handful of times. Other DNA sequences within the sample encode an identical CDR3. The V call is TRBV18, the J call TRBJ2-7; unclear D gene. CDR1 KGHSH and CDR2 LQKENI come from the germline V gene. Trimming cost V 3 bases and J 5 bases, with 8 bases left between them. The CDR3 runs to 12 residues. As DNA, the CDR3 is TGTGCCAGCTCACCCCAAGGCCACGAGCAGTACTTC. Translation gives CASSPQGHEQYF.

This sequence joins TRBV12-5 and TRBJ1-1; D is perhaps TRBD1 (5 bases). Germline CDR1 LGHNT, CDR2 FRNRAP. The length of the CDR3 is 13 residues. V was clipped by 5 bases and J by 6 bases, with 13 bases between them. The CDR3 spells CASGHGGFAEAFF. The CDR3 coding sequence is TGTGCTAGTGGTCACGGGGGTTTTGCTGAAGCTTTCTTT.

The V gene is TRBV29-1, the J gene TRBJ1-2, with 7 bases identical to TRBD1. CDR3 length: 14 amino acids. The V segment lost 4 bases and the J segment 5 bases; nucleotides outside the gene matches: 10. The germline V gene encodes CDR1 SQVTM and CDR2 ANQGSEA. The CDR3 region is CSVGNRGLGYGYTF. In DNA, the CDR3 is TGCAGCGTTGGCAACAGGGGATTGGGGTATGGCTACACCTTC.

The rearrangement uses TRBV4-1 and TRBJ1-4; no firm D call. The V gene lost 5 bases and the J gene lost 5 bases, with 12 bases spanning the gap. CDR3 length: 14 residues. The germline V gene has CDR1 MGHRA and CDR2 YSYEKL. The CDR3 here is CASSAQKINEKLFF. CDR3 coding DNA: TGCGCCAGCAGCGCACAGAAAATCAATGAAAAACTGTTTTTT.

The rearrangement links TRBV13 to TRBJ2-1, with no clear D. V was pared by 5 bases and J by 7 bases, with 12 bases between. Germline V CDR1 and CDR2: PRHDT, FYEKMQ (reference sequence). The length of the CDR3 is 13 residues. CDR3 protein: CASSKWGWNEQFF. CDR3 sequence (DNA): TGTGCCAGCAGCAAGTGGGGTTGGAATGAGCAGTTCTTC.

In this sample, this clone turned up a few times. This sequence joins TRBV7-9 and TRBJ1-5, with D hard to call. V was cut by 1 base and J by 4 bases, with 8 bases left in between. Per the germline V gene, CDR1 is SEHNR and CDR2 is FQNEAQ (reference sequence). The CDR3 consists of 14 residues. CDR3 in amino acids: CASSLGGINQPQHF. The CDR3 DNA reads TGTGCCAGCAGCTTAGGAGGGATAAATCAGCCCCAGCATTTT.

The chain employs TRBV6-2 or TRBV6-3 and TRBJ1-6; D ambiguous. There are 19 residues in the CDR3. Germline V gene lookup returns CDR1 MNHEY and CDR2 SVGEGT. Trimming took 2 bases from V and 0 from J, leaving 17 bases between them. This CDR3 reads CASSYELNRQSSYNSPLHF. CDR3 nucleotides: TGTGCCAGCAGTTACGAATTGAACCGCCAGAGCTCCTATAATTCACCCCTCCACTTT.

The chain combines TRBV29-1 with TRBJ1-1; D ambiguous. The CDR3 is made up of 11 amino acids. V was shortened by 5 bases and J by 12 bases, with 16 bases between the two germline ends. Germline V gene lookup returns CDR1 SQVTM and CDR2 ANQGSEA. The CDR3 DNA reads as TGCAGCGTTAAGGGCTACGGTGGATCTTTCTTT. Translated: CSVKGYGGSFF.